This T cell receptor (beta chain) was profiled in a study of Graves' ophthalmopathy and Graves' hyperthyroidism. This clonotype was seen at least ten times. Recruitment covered hyperthyroidism patients aged 18 to 65 whose new diagnosis was of under 2 months' duration. CDR1 SGHTA and CDR2 FQGNSA come from the germline V gene. The V gene lost 7 bases and the J gene lost 5 bases, with 21 bases spanning the gap. The CDR3 consists of 15 residues. The study amplified TCR beta CDR3 regions using RNA transcripts. Following a first-round RT-PCR that used HTBI primers, a second-round multiplex PCR was carried out. TCRdb reprocessed the multiplex PCR reads with MiXCR, giving one entry per CDR3 protein. The repertoire holds approximately 1.2 million distinct CDR3 sequences, about two fifths seen once, with more than 9.5% in the top ten.

The gene calls are TRBV7-2 and TRBJ2-7; D might be TRBD2 (6 bases). The origin of this receptor is an adult man with Graves' hyperthyroidism. The sample consisted of peripheral blood or thyroid tissue (not recorded which). CDR3 in DNA: TGTGCCAGCACCCTCGAACGCGGGACGAAGAACGAGCAGTACTTC. It codes for CASTLERGTKNEQYF.